This T cell receptor (beta chain) was identified during a study of T-cell memory formation after mild COVID-19. Findings and caveats of the study: The CD4+ clones that contracted clustered mainly within CM and EM, and the CD8+ clones concentrated in EMRA. Clones contracting day 15 to 85 were balanced CD4/CD8; later expanders leaned CD4+.

This clonotype has more than one count but fewer than ten. Its specificity is unknown. Germline CDR1 is MNHNY and CDR2 is SVGAGI (reference sequence). Trimming shortened V by 2 bases and J by 6 bases, and 8 bases separated the two germline ends. The CDR3 loop spans 13 amino acids. MiXCR, run by TCRdb on the 5' RACE reads, gives a single entry per CDR3 protein. The repertoire holds some 130,000 distinct CDR3 sequences, with more than 15% as singletons. The V gene is TRBV6-6, the J gene TRBJ1-5; D gene unclear. What was sequenced was PBMCs or a T cell subset sorted from them (not recorded which). This TCR was sampled from an adult woman who had mild COVID-19 (a few samples of this study predate the infection). Cell type and time point are not known. CDR3 amino acids: CASSYEGFQPQHF. The CDR3, as DNA: TGTGCCAGCAGTTACGAGGGATTTCAGCCCCAGCATTTT.